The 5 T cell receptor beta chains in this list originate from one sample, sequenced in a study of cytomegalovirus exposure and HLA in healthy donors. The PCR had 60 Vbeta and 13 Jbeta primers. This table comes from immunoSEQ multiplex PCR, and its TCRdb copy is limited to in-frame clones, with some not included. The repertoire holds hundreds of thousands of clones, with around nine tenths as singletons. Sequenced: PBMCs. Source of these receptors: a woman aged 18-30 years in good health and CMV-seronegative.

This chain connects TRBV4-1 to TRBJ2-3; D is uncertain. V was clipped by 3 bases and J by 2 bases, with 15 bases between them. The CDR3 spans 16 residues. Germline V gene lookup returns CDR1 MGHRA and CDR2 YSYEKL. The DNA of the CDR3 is TGCGCCAGCAGCCAGGAGACTCTTAGGATCACAGATACGCAGTATTTT. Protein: CASSQETLRITDTQYF.

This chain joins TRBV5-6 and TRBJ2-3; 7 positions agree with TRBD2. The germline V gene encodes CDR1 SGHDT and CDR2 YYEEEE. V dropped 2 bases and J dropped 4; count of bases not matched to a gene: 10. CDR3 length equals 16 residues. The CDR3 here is CASSFSREEGPDTQYF. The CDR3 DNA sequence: TGTGCCAGCAGCTTCAGTCGGGAGGAAGGGCCAGATACGCAGTATTTT.

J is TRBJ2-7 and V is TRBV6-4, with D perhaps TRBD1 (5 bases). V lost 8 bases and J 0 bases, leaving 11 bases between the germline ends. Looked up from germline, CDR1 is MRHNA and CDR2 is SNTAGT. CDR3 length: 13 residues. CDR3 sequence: CASYRTFSYEQYF. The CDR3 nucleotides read TGTGCCAGCTACAGGACATTCTCCTACGAGCAGTACTTC.

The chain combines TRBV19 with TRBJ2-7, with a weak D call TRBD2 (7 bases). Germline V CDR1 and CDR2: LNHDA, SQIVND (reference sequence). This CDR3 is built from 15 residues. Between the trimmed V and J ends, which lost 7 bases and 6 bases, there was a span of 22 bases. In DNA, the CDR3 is TGTGCCAGTATGGGGGGGATACAGAAGACAGGCGAGCAGTACTTC. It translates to CASMGGIQKTGEQYF.

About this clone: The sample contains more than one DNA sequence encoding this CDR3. The CDR3 loop reads CASSYSQNTEAFF. The CDR3 DNA is TGTGCCAGCAGTTACTCACAGAACACTGAAGCTTTCTTT. V and J are TRBV6-6 and TRBJ1-1; D ambiguous. The ends were cut back, 0 bases at V and 1 base at J, with 3 bases in the middle. CDR3 size: 13 residues. Germline CDR1 and CDR2: MNHNY and SVGAGI (reference sequence).